Sequencing of this T cell receptor beta chain was carried out in a study of shared clonotypes between healthy human individuals. Regarding the study as a whole: Naive subsets, compared against memory subsets, generally had larger estimated richness values. Generation probability values for non-shared clonotypes were lower than those for clonotypes shared by all four donors.

For this clone: Its antigen is not known.

With 1 base removed from V and 3 bases from J, the gap between germline ends came to 13 bases. This CDR3 has 15 amino acids. Germline values: CDR1 MNHEY, CDR2 SVGAGI. The assay used deep level. Clones were read by immunoSEQ multiplex PCR, and TCRdb kept only the in-frame ones, dropping some. The table records approximately 1,500,000 clones, roughly 96% of them present only once. Donation came from healthy HIV-negative adults that had no recent acute infections or vaccinations. The genes are TRBV6-5 and TRBJ2-7; D is perhaps TRBD2 (5 bases). The sequence came from a man aged 30-40 years in good health. Input material: naive CD4+ T cells sorted from blood. Stated subset: CD45RA+ positively selected. In DNA form, the CDR3 reads TGTGCCAGCAGTTACTACCGGGGTCTAAACTACGAGCAGTACTTC. It codes for CASSYYRGLNYEQYF.